The 27 T cell receptor beta chains below all came from one sample that was sequenced in a study of blood T cell repertoires in COVID-19. Using immunoSEQ multiplex PCR, the repertoire was profiled, and TCRdb retains in-frame clones only, with some absent. The table has approximately 190,000 clones, around 90% seen once. Source material: peripheral blood. Source of these receptors: a man aged 50-60 years with acute or convalescent COVID-19.

The chain employs TRBV18 and TRBJ1-1; 8 nucleotides line up with TRBD1. V gave up 3 bases and J gave up 5 bases; unmatched junction bases: 5. CDR1 KGHSH and CDR2 LQKENI come from the germline V gene. This CDR3 is 14 amino acids long. The CDR3 sequence: CASSPGQGRTEAFF. As DNA, the CDR3 is TGTGCCAGCTCACCCGGACAGGGTCGGACTGAAGCTTTCTTT.

This clone was picked up a small number of times. The chain has TRBV6-6 and TRBJ1-1; 7 bases match TRBD1. Germline V gives CDR1 MNHNY, CDR2 SVGAGI (reference sequence). V lost 0 bases and J lost 0; bases outside the gene matches: 4. The CDR3 sequence is 16 residues long. The CDR3 coding sequence is TGTGCCAGCAGTTACTCCTGGGACAGAATGAACACTGAAGCTTTCTTT. Encoded protein: CASSYSWDRMNTEAFF.

The rearrangement uses TRBV5-6 and TRBJ2-1; D may be TRBD1 (5 bases). The CDR3 has 16 residues. The germline gives CDR1 SGHDT, CDR2 YYEEEE. Trimming shortened V by 5 bases and J by 1 base, and 16 bases separated the two germline ends. This CDR3 reads CASRLPPGASYNEQFF. The CDR3 DNA is TGTGCCAGCAGGCTCCCGCCTGGGGCGTCCTACAATGAGCAGTTCTTC.

The J gene is TRBJ1-2, the V gene TRBV7-9; D might be TRBD1 (5 bases). From germline, CDR1 is SEHNR and CDR2 FQNEAQ (reference sequence). V was clipped by 0 bases and J by 0 bases, with 8 bases between them. CDR3 length equals 15 residues. In nucleotides, the CDR3 is TGTGCCAGCAGCTTAGCGCAGGGAACTAACTATGGCTACACCTTC. Translation: CASSLAQGTNYGYTF.

The rearrangement uses TRBV29-1 and TRBJ1-1; D gene ambiguous. The V end lost 4 bases, the J end lost 6 bases, and 12 bases lay between the germline ends. Germline V lookup: CDR1 SQVTM, CDR2 ANQGSEA. This CDR3 region has 12 residues. The CDR3 loop reads CSVGQQTAEAFF. For the CDR3, the DNA is TGCAGCGTTGGCCAACAGACCGCTGAAGCTTTCTTT.

This clone has just a few counts. V usage is TRBV29-1 and J usage is TRBJ1-6, with D possibly being TRBD1 (5 bases). Germline assignment: CDR1 SQVTM and CDR2 ANQGSEA. V was pared by 6 bases and J by 0 bases, with 18 bases between. This CDR3 is built from 17 residues. The CDR3 loop is CSVTPRGSSSYNSPLHF. The CDR3 coding sequence is TGCAGCGTCACACCAAGGGGTTCCAGCTCCTATAATTCACCCCTCCACTTT.

The rearrangement joins TRBV20-1 to TRBJ1-5; D not certain. CDR3 length: 15 amino acids. V lost 3 bases, J lost 0 bases, and 12 bases lay in between. Germline loops: CDR1 DFQATT, CDR2 SNEGSKA (reference sequence). CDR3 nucleotide sequence: TGCAGTGCTAGTGTGGCAACAGTTAGCAATCAGCCCCAGCATTTT. Its protein is CSASVATVSNQPQHF.

The chain uses TRBV5-6 and TRBJ2-7, with D possibly matching TRBD1 (6 bases). Germline values: CDR1 SGHDT, CDR2 YYEEEE. Trimming cost V 0 bases and J 2 bases, with 9 bases left between them. The CDR3 spans 14 residues. CDR3 residues: CASSLGGHTYEQYF. The CDR3 DNA sequence: TGTGCCAGCAGCTTGGGGGGACACACCTACGAGCAGTACTTC.

The chain joins TRBV5-4 to TRBJ2-6; D remains ambiguous. V was trimmed by 4 bases and J by 0 bases, leaving 5 bases between them. Germline V gene lookup returns CDR1 SGHNT and CDR2 YYREEE (reference sequence). The CDR3 covers 14 residues. The CDR3 loop reads CASSPSSGANVLTF. The DNA for the CDR3 is TGTGCCAGCAGCCCCAGCTCTGGGGCCAACGTCCTGACTTTC.

This clone was found a few times. The chain carries TRBV4-3 and TRBJ1-4; D is uncertain. Germline CDR1 is LGHNA and CDR2 is YSLEER. Deletions cut 0 bases from V and 5 bases from J, with 13 bases between. The CDR3 loop spans 16 amino acids. For the CDR3, the DNA is TGCGCCAGCAGCCAAGATTATACGTTCGAGAATGAAAAACTGTTTTTT. This gives the protein CASSQDYTFENEKLFF.

CDR3 sequence reads: CASSLLRGGLTNEQFF. The CDR3 coding sequence is TGTGCCAGCAGCCTCTTGCGTGGCGGGTTAACAAATGAGCAGTTCTTC. The rearrangement links TRBV7-2 to TRBJ2-1; D possibly corresponds to TRBD2 (5 bases). CDR1 is SGHTA, CDR2 FQGNSA, per germline. There are 16 residues in the CDR3. Trimming shortened V by 5 bases and J by 7 bases, and 21 bases separated the two germline ends. Complete variable domain (other parts from reference TRBV7-2 and TRBJ2-1): GAGVSQSPSNKVTEKGKDVELRCDPISGHTALYWYRQSLGQGLEFLIYFQGNSAPDKSGLPSDRFSAERTGGSVSTLTIQRTQQEDSAVYLCASSLLRGGLTNEQFFGPGTRLTVL.

The CDR3 reads CASSFGSFVGLAKNIQYF. DNA of the CDR3: TGTGCCAGCAGTTTCGGGTCCTTCGTCGGATTAGCCAAAAACATTCAGTACTTC. The chain combines TRBV28 with TRBJ2-4; no clear D gene. Germline V gene lookup returns CDR1 MDHEN and CDR2 SYDVKM. With 3 bases removed from V and 0 bases from J, the gap between germline ends came to 18 bases. This CDR3 has 18 amino acids.

This sequence joins TRBV7-6 and TRBJ1-6, with a possible D match to TRBD1 (6 bases). Germline V gene lookup returns CDR1 SGHVS and CDR2 FNYEAQ. The CDR3 has 15 residues. V lost 1 base and J lost 9, with 13 bases in between. The CDR3 DNA follows: TGTGCCAGCAGCTTAGGGACAGTTGTGACTTCACCCCTCCACTTT. Protein sequence: CASSLGTVVTSPLHF.

The chain joins TRBV28 to TRBJ1-2; no clear D gene. CDR3 length: 14 amino acids. CDR1 is MDHEN, CDR2 SYDVKM, per germline. The V gene lost 3 bases and the J gene lost 5 bases, with 13 bases spanning the gap. This CDR3 reads CASSLYGENYGYTF. CDR3 DNA: TGTGCCAGCAGTTTGTACGGGGAAAATTATGGCTACACCTTC.

This clone appeared a few times. V and J are TRBV3-1 (or the pseudogene TRBV3-2) and TRBJ1-4, with D perhaps matching TRBD1 (6 bases). This CDR3 is 15 amino acids long. With 4 bases removed from V and 0 bases from J, the gap between germline ends came to 9 bases. The V gene's germline CDR1 is LGHDT and CDR2 YNNKEL (reference sequence). The CDR3 nucleotides read TGTGCCAGCAGCCTCCGGACAGCAACTAATGAAAAACTGTTTTTT. Translation: CASSLRTATNEKLFF.

The chain links TRBV19 to TRBJ2-1; D remains unclear. The CDR3 contains 13 residues. V lost 4 bases to trimming and J lost 7 bases, with 11 bases between them. The germline CDR1 and CDR2 sequences are LNHDA and SQIVND (reference sequence). The CDR3 loop reads CASSTGYTNEQFF. CDR3 coding DNA: TGTGCCAGTAGTACCGGGTATACGAATGAGCAGTTCTTC.

V usage is TRBV5-4 and J usage is TRBJ2-7, with 7 bases matching TRBD1. The CDR3 covers 16 residues. Germline CDR1 is SGHNT and CDR2 is YYREEE (reference sequence). J lost 0 bases, V lost 0 bases, and 6 bases had no gene match. The CDR3, as DNA: TGTGCCAGCAGCTTGGCCGGCGCAGGGGGCTCCTACGAGCAGTACTTC. This translates into CASSLAGAGGSYEQYF.

The V and J genes are TRBV28 and TRBJ2-7; maybe TRBD2 (7 bases). CDR3 size: 14 residues. CDR1 is MDHEN and CDR2 is SYDVKM in the germline V gene. V dropped 6 bases and J dropped 3 bases, with 15 bases sitting between them. CDR3 bases: TGTGCCAGCAGCCCCGGGGGGCGCGTCTACGAGCAGTACTTC. This translates into CASSPGGRVYEQYF.

The V call is TRBV9, the J call TRBJ2-1; 8 bases fit TRBD2. With 2 bases clipped from V and 7 bases from J, the junction kept 5 bases outside the gene matches. The CDR3 runs to 14 residues. The V gene's germline CDR1 is SGDLS and CDR2 YYNGEE. The CDR3 region is CASSVTAGVNEQFF. In DNA, the CDR3 is TGTGCCAGCAGCGTCACAGCGGGAGTTAATGAGCAGTTCTTC.

The chain is built from TRBV7-9 and TRBJ1-1, with TRBD1 matching over 11 bases. This CDR3 contains 15 residues. V lost 5 bases to trimming and J lost 5 bases; unmatched junction nucleotides: 7. CDR1 and CDR2 (germline): SEHNR, FQNEAQ (reference sequence). CDR3 residues: CASSPRTGGRTEAFF. The CDR3 nucleotides read TGTGCCAGCAGCCCCCGGACAGGGGGCCGGACTGAAGCTTTCTTT.

This chain links TRBV13 with TRBJ2-1, with 7 bases identical to TRBD2. The junction had 6 bases not matched to a gene; V was cut back by 4 bases and J by 0 bases. The germline CDR1 and CDR2 sequences are PRHDT and FYEKMQ (reference sequence). This CDR3 region has 16 residues. The CDR3 region has the DNA TGTGCCAGCAGCTCGCCGACTAGCACCTCCTACAATGAGCAGTTCTTC. Its translation is CASSSPTSTSYNEQFF.

V gene TRBV11-2 combines with J gene TRBJ2-1; 10 bases fit TRBD2. CDR1 and CDR2 from the germline V gene are SGHAT and FQNNGV. The trim removed 3 bases at V and 10 bases at J, leaving 9 bases unmatched. The CDR3 has 15 residues. In DNA form, the CDR3 reads TGTGCCAGCAGCTTGAGCCTAGCGGGAGTCAACGAGCAGTTCTTC. It encodes CASSLSLAGVNEQFF.

V usage is TRBV7-2 and J usage is TRBJ1-1; TRBD1 matches at 7 bases. The CDR3 sequence is 13 residues long. From germline, CDR1 is SGHTA and CDR2 FQGNSA. J was trimmed by 5 bases and V by 5 bases; bases with no gene match: 5. CDR3 in DNA: TGTGCCAGCAGCCAGGGGGTGGAGACTGAAGCTTTCTTT. It codes for CASSQGVETEAFF.

V usage is TRBV3-1 (or the pseudogene TRBV3-2) and J usage is TRBJ1-5; no clear D gene. The CDR3 has 13 amino acids. Germline V gene sequence: CDR1 LGHDT, CDR2 YNNKEL (reference sequence). Trimming left V 1 base short and J 5 bases short, with 6 bases between. As DNA, the CDR3 is TGTGCCAGCAGCCAAGGGAGATATCAGCCCCAGCATTTT. Translation: CASSQGRYQPQHF.

This chain uses TRBV19 with TRBJ2-3, with TRBD2 identical over 7 bases. Germline lookup yields CDR1 LNHDA and CDR2 SQIVND (reference sequence). With V trimmed by 8 bases and J by 8 bases, 7 bases remained unmatched. This CDR3 is built from 12 residues. This CDR3 is CASASAGTTQYF. In nucleotides, the CDR3 is TGTGCCAGTGCCTCAGCGGGAACTACGCAGTATTTT.

The chain has TRBV6-5 and TRBJ1-1, with D tentatively TRBD1 (6 bases). V shed 2 bases and J shed 11 bases, with 21 bases lying between them. The CDR3 has 15 amino acids. Germline values: CDR1 MNHEY, CDR2 SVGAGI. CDR3 in amino acids: CASSYTLSRGAMAFF. In nucleotides, the CDR3 is TGTGCCAGCAGTTACACTCTTAGTCGGGGGGCTATGGCTTTCTTT.

The genes are TRBV5-4 and TRBJ2-7; tentatively, D is TRBD1 (5 bases). Germline CDR1 reads SGHNT; CDR2 reads YYREEE (reference sequence). CDR3 length: 16 amino acids. V dropped 0 bases and J dropped 1 base, with 14 bases sitting between them. Here the CDR3 DNA reads TGTGCCAGCAGCTTGGGACAGTGTGCTTTATCCTACGAGCAGTACGTC. It translates to CASSLGQCALSYEQYV.